The 31 T cell receptor beta chains below all came from one sample that was sequenced in a study of response to subunit inactivated influenza vaccine (dated by TCRdb to between 2017 and 2018). The protocol used for the library was RT-PCR. The sequencer was an Illumina HiSeq 2500. TCRdb ran its own pipeline on the public reads, namely fastp trimming at Q25 and MiXCR clone calling, and kept in-frame beta chains. CDR3 protein sequences are deduplicated, and each keeps its most common genes and DNA. The sample includes 540,000 or so distinct CDR3 sequences, with 10% to 15% observed a single time. The ten biggest clones cover about 12% of the sample. Interpreted using the paper, the time point label stands for: around 47 days after influenza vaccine administration. The sequences come from PBMCs from blood, collected roughly 46 days after vaccination. The receptor set was obtained from a middle-aged man who received an inactivated influenza vaccine. Donor details come from another sample of the same person, matched by shared clones.

This clonotype turned up a few times. The V call is TRBV4-3, the J call TRBJ1-1, with unresolved D. The CDR3 totals 15 residues. CDR1 LGHNA and CDR2 YSLEER come from the germline V gene. The germline V and J ends were trimmed by 0 bases and 0 bases, with 8 bases remaining between them. The CDR3 here is CASSQDQDVNTEAFF. CDR3 sequence (DNA): TGCGCCAGCAGCCAAGATCAGGACGTGAACACTGAAGCTTTCTTT.

This clonotype was found many times. This rearrangement joins TRBV6-5 to TRBJ2-3, with D unresolved. V was clipped by 2 bases and J by 6 bases, with 6 bases between them. Germline lookup yields CDR1 MNHEY and CDR2 SVGAGI. The CDR3 has 12 residues. The CDR3 coding sequence is TGTGCCAGCAGTTACAACCACGATACGCAGTATTTT. This gives the protein CASSYNHDTQYF.

CDR3 protein: CSARVRSRGAEGYTF. The CDR3 region has the DNA TGCAGTGCTAGAGTCAGGAGTAGGGGCGCGGAGGGCTACACCTTC. The rearrangement uses TRBV20-1 and TRBJ1-2; maybe TRBD1 (5 bases). Germline CDR1 is DFQATT and CDR2 is SNEGSKA (reference sequence). V gave up 1 base and J gave up 8 bases, with 20 bases separating them. There are 15 residues in the CDR3.

This clonotype was counted many times. One junction end disagrees with the germline gene, perhaps due to a read error. This chain uses TRBV24-1 with TRBJ2-3, with a tentative D call TRBD1 (7 bases). Germline V lookup: CDR1 KGHDR, CDR2 SFDVKD. The CDR3 covers 11 residues. The CDR3 reads CATSAAGQLDF. The DNA for the CDR3 is TGTGCCACCAGTGCCGCGGGACAGCTAGATTTT.

This clonotype has a handful of counts. The chain has TRBV20-1 and TRBJ1-3, with D possibly matching TRBD1 (5 bases). The V end lost 6 bases, the J end lost 1 base, and 13 bases lay between the germline ends. The CDR3 is 14 amino acids. Germline lookup yields CDR1 DFQATT and CDR2 SNEGSKA (reference sequence). CDR3 sequence (DNA): TGCAGTGCCCCCAGGGCCCCTTCTGGAAACACCATATATTTT. This gives the protein CSAPRAPSGNTIYF.

This clonotype was detected only a few times. This chain uses TRBV11-2 with TRBJ2-4; D gene ambiguous. Germline assignment: CDR1 SGHAT and CDR2 FQNNGV. V was clipped by 8 bases and J by 3 bases, with 11 bases between them. The CDR3 totals 13 residues. The CDR3 nucleotides are TGTGCCAGCCCGAAGATGGGCAAAAACATTCAGTACTTC. Protein product: CASPKMGKNIQYF.

This clonotype was counted only a few times. The V and J genes are TRBV3-1 and TRBJ1-1; D may be TRBD1 (5 bases). This CDR3 contains 13 residues. Germline V lookup: CDR1 LGHDT, CDR2 YNNKEL (reference sequence). Trimming pared 5 bases from V and 7 bases from J, leaving 14 bases between. The DNA for the CDR3 is TGTGCCAGCAGCTATGGGACGCCAAATGAAGCTTTCTTT. This encodes CASSYGTPNEAFF.

Concerning this clonotype itself: The junction departs from germline at one end; a sequencing error may be responsible. The CDR3 region has the DNA TGTGTCAGCAGCCCCAGCGGGACTTTCCCCGGGGTGGAGTTCTTC. Translated: CVSSPSGTFPGVEFF. The gene calls are TRBV11-2 and TRBJ2-1, with 7 nucleotides matching TRBD2. There are 15 residues in the CDR3. Germline V gene lookup returns CDR1 SGHAT and CDR2 FQNNGV.

This clonotype was recorded at least ten times. V usage is TRBV7-6 and J usage is TRBJ1-4; D is undetermined. V dropped 5 bases and J dropped 7 bases, with 14 bases sitting between them. CDR3 length: 14 amino acids. CDR1 is SGHVS, CDR2 FNYEAQ, per germline. In DNA form, the CDR3 reads TGTGCCAGCAGCCTACAAGGTGGTGGTGAAAAACTGTTTTTT. Residues: CASSLQGGGEKLFF.

This chain joins TRBV9 and TRBJ2-3, with a weak D call TRBD2 (6 bases). The germline V gene encodes CDR1 SGDLS and CDR2 YYNGEE. The CDR3 length is 15 residues. The V end was cut by 3 bases, the J end by 5 bases, with 16 bases between. CDR3 region: CASSAGVNPGDTQYF. CDR3 sequence (DNA): TGTGCCAGCAGCGCGGGAGTGAATCCCGGAGATACGCAGTATTTT.

This clonotype showed up many times. The rearrangement uses TRBV20-1 and TRBJ2-2; TRBD2 might be the D (6 bases). The CDR3 has 12 amino acids. CDR1 is DFQATT and CDR2 is SNEGSKA in the germline V gene (reference sequence). V dropped 3 bases and J dropped 6 bases, with 8 bases sitting between them. CDR3 nucleotide sequence: TGCAGTGCTAGTGGAGGGCCCGGGGAGCTGTTTTTT. This gives the protein CSASGGPGELFF.

The chain recombines TRBV6-2 or TRBV6-3 with TRBJ2-2, with D maybe TRBD1 (5 bases). This CDR3 region has 14 residues. CDR1 is MNHEY, CDR2 SVGEGT, per germline. V was clipped by 5 bases and J by 5 bases, with 12 bases between them. The CDR3 region is CASSKDRITGELFF. In nucleotides, the CDR3 is TGTGCCAGCAGTAAAGACAGAATAACCGGGGAGCTGTTTTTT.

This rearrangement joins TRBV6-2 or TRBV6-3 to TRBJ2-2, with 11 bases that match TRBD1. The J segment lost 2 bases and the V segment lost 6 bases, leaving 8 bases of the junction unmatched. This CDR3 has 17 residues. Looked up from germline, CDR1 is MNHEY and CDR2 is SVGEGT. The DNA for the CDR3 is TGTGCCAGCAGAGGGGACAGGGGGAAAATAAACACCGGGGAGCTGTTTTTT. Translated, it gives CASRGDRGKINTGELFF.

This chain joins TRBV10-3 and TRBJ2-7; 7 bases are shared with TRBD1. This CDR3 region has 13 residues. Trimming removed 9 bases from V and 5 bases from J; junction bases left unmatched: 10. Looked up from germline, CDR1 is ENHRY and CDR2 is SYGVKD. The CDR3 reads CAMRTGLGDEQYF. The CDR3 nucleotides are TGTGCCATGCGGACAGGCCTGGGGGACGAGCAGTACTTC.

This clonotype was detected ten times or more. The DNA of the CDR3 is TGTGCCAGCAGCTTAGCCACCTGGCAGGGGACTGGCTACACCTTC. Translation gives CASSLATWQGTGYTF. The chain employs TRBV7-2 and TRBJ1-2; weak D call: TRBD1 (6 bases). The germline V gene has CDR1 SGHTA and CDR2 FQGNSA. This CDR3 is built from 15 residues. V was shortened by 0 bases and J by 7 bases, with 15 bases between the two germline ends.

The chain carries TRBV7-6 and TRBJ2-1, with 8 bases that match TRBD1. From germline, CDR1 is SGHVS and CDR2 FNYEAQ. The CDR3 consists of 17 residues. V lost 5 bases, J lost 0 bases, and 9 bases stayed unmatched. Written as DNA, the CDR3 is TGTGCCAGCAGCGCAAGTCCGGGACAGGTCTCCTACAATGAGCAGTTCTTC. It specifies CASSASPGQVSYNEQFF.

The sample holds many counts of this clonotype. The chain combines TRBV12-3 or TRBV12-4 with TRBJ1-1; no clear D gene. V was clipped by 5 bases and J by 2 bases, with 9 bases between them. CDR3 size: 13 residues. The CDR3 protein is CASSLQKNTEAFF. Here the CDR3 DNA reads TGTGCCAGCAGTCTTCAAAAAAACACTGAAGCTTTCTTT.

This clonotype was detected a few times. The CDR3 is CATRGDRGAFF. In DNA form, the CDR3 reads TGTGCCACCAGGGGTGACCGAGGAGCTTTCTTT. The rearrangement links TRBV10-3 to TRBJ1-1; perhaps TRBD1 as D (6 bases). Trimming pared 10 bases from V and 10 bases from J, leaving 16 bases between. CDR3 length equals 11 residues. Germline assignment: CDR1 ENHRY and CDR2 SYGVKD.

This sequence joins TRBV29-1 and TRBJ1-1; perhaps TRBD1 as D (6 bases). The CDR3 covers 15 residues. V lost 3 bases to trimming and J lost 1 base, with 15 bases between them. Germline V gene sequence: CDR1 SQVTM, CDR2 ANQGSEA. The CDR3 coding sequence is TGCAGCGTTGACACCCTCGGGACAAGGAACACTGAAGCTTTCTTT. It is translated as CSVDTLGTRNTEAFF. The full variable domain, completed using reference TRBV29-1 and TRBJ1-1, is SAVISQKPSRDICQRGTSLTIQCQVDSQVTMMFWYRQQPGQSLTLIATANQGSEATYESGFVIDKFPISRPNLTFSTLTVSNMSPEDSSIYLCSVDTLGTRNTEAFFGQGTRLTVV.

The chain employs TRBV15 and TRBJ1-1; the D gene is possibly TRBD1 (5 bases). Deletions cut 0 bases from V and 1 base from J, with 12 bases between. Germline CDR1 reads LNHNV; CDR2 reads YYDKDF (reference sequence). The CDR3 runs to 16 residues. The DNA for the CDR3 is TGTGCCACCAGCAGAGATCTCCTGGGGGGGAACACTGAAGCTTTCTTT. It translates to CATSRDLLGGNTEAFF.

The chain is built from TRBV6-1 and TRBJ2-3; 8 bases agree with TRBD2. This CDR3 is 14 amino acids long. The germline CDR1 and CDR2 sequences are MNHNS and SASEGT. The junction had 3 bases not matched to a gene; V was cut back by 6 bases and J by 1 base. The chain's CDR3 is CASRGAGGTDTQYF. The CDR3 nucleotides read TGTGCCAGCAGGGGAGCGGGGGGCACAGATACGCAGTATTTT.

Many counts were recorded for this clonotype. This sequence joins TRBV29-1 and TRBJ2-7; 7 nucleotides line up with TRBD2. J lost 1 base, V lost 5 bases, and 5 bases had no gene match. The CDR3 extends over 13 amino acids. Per germline, CDR1 SQVTM and CDR2 ANQGSEA. CDR3 sequence (DNA): TGCAGCGTTCGTACGGGGGGATCCTACGAGCAGTACTTC. Translated, it gives CSVRTGGSYEQYF.

This clonotype was picked up a small number of times. The V call is TRBV28, the J call TRBJ1-2; D gene uncertain. Germline V lookup: CDR1 MDHEN, CDR2 SYDVKM. The germline V and J ends were trimmed by 9 bases and 1 base, with 9 bases remaining between them. This CDR3 has 12 amino acids. CDR3 loop: CASTRVNYGYTF. DNA for the CDR3: TGTGCCAGTACGAGGGTTAACTATGGCTACACCTTC.

The chain links TRBV6-1 to TRBJ2-7; a possible D gene is TRBD1 (6 bases). CDR1 and CDR2 from the germline V gene are MNHNS and SASEGT. V lost 6 bases, J lost 3 bases, and 12 bases lay in between. This CDR3 spans 13 amino acids. The CDR3 sequence is CASRSDSYYEQYF. In nucleotides, the CDR3 is TGTGCCAGCAGGTCGGACAGCTACTACGAGCAGTACTTC.

At least ten counts were recorded for this clonotype. The rearrangement joins TRBV20-1 to TRBJ2-1; TRBD2 matches 12 bases. The CDR3 extends over 16 amino acids. Trimming cost V 4 bases and J 5 bases; bases outside gene matches: 9. Germline assignment: CDR1 DFQATT and CDR2 SNEGSKA (reference sequence). CDR3 sequence (DNA): TGCAGTGCTACTTCTGGACTAGCGGGAACTAACAATGAGCAGTTCTTC. Protein: CSATSGLAGTNNEQFF.

A few counts support this clonotype. The chain joins TRBV20-1 to TRBJ1-2, with D uncertain. The CDR3 has 13 amino acids. Trimming pared 5 bases from V and 0 bases from J, leaving 10 bases between. From germline, CDR1 is DFQATT and CDR2 SNEGSKA (reference sequence). CDR3 sequence (DNA): TGCAGTGCTGAGAACAGTTCTAACTATGGCTACACCTTC. Its protein product is CSAENSSNYGYTF.

The rearrangement uses TRBV29-1 and TRBJ2-1; D call uncertain. Per germline, CDR1 SQVTM and CDR2 ANQGSEA. The CDR3 has 11 amino acids. V lost 8 bases to trimming and J lost 3 bases, with 8 bases between them. CDR3 sequence (DNA): TGCAGCTCCAGCCACTACAATGAGCAGTTCTTC. This codes for CSSSHYNEQFF.

This clonotype was observed a few times. The chain links TRBV4-3 to TRBJ1-3; D is undetermined. CDR1 and CDR2 from the germline V gene are LGHNA and YSLEER. CDR3 length: 16 residues. V lost 2 bases, J lost 0 bases, and 11 bases lay in between. The DNA for the CDR3 is TGCGCCAGCAGCCAAATATCCATCAGCTCTGGAAACACCATATATTTT. Protein sequence: CASSQISISSGNTIYF.

The gene calls are TRBV5-1 and TRBJ2-4, with D hard to call. CDR1 SGHRS and CDR2 YFSETQ come from the germline V gene. The V end was cut by 3 bases, the J end by 8 bases, with 12 bases between. The CDR3 contains 13 residues. The CDR3 here is CASSSSASDIQYF. CDR3 coding DNA: TGCGCCAGCAGCTCATCGGCCTCCGACATTCAGTACTTC. Based on the CDR3 plus reference TRBV5-1 and TRBJ2-4, the full variable domain is KAGVTQTPRYLIKTRGQQVTLSCSPISGHRSVSWYQQTPGQGLQFLFEYFSETQRNKGNFPGRFSGRQFSNSRSEMNVSTLELGDSALYLCASSSSASDIQYFGAGTRLSVL.

This clonotype was found a few times. The V and J genes are TRBV7-9 and TRBJ2-7, with D unresolved. Germline CDR1 reads SEHNR; CDR2 reads FQNEAQ (reference sequence). V lost 5 bases, J lost 2 bases, and 16 bases lay in between. The CDR3 covers 15 residues. The CDR3 DNA follows: TGTGCCAGCAGCACAAACGTGGGGTTACCCTACGAGCAGTACTTC. This translates into CASSTNVGLPYEQYF.

This clonotype was counted between two and nine times. At one of its ends the junction is not consistent with the germline gene, which may arise from a read error. The chain combines TRBV4-1 with TRBJ2-3; perhaps TRBD2 as D (5 bases). Germline V gene lookup returns CDR1 MGHRA and CDR2 YSYEKL. The CDR3 runs to 14 residues. The CDR3 is CAISRGPSTDTQYF. CDR3 nucleotide sequence: TGCGCCATCAGCCGGGGTCCCAGCACAGATACGCAGTATTTT.